A selection of T cell receptor beta chains follows, all from one sample in a study of breast tumors, draining lymph nodes, adjacent tissues. TCRdb passed the multiplex PCR reads through MiXCR, listing each CDR3 protein once. Here the sample spans under 110,000 distinct CDR3 sequences, roughly 29% being singletons. Sequencing input: axillary lymph node tissue. All receptors come from a female donor with breast cancer. Some clones in this sample may be carry-over from other donors' samples. Both conserved end residues are part of each CDR3. D genes are given only for firm matches. Expanded clones are given a class, and other clones once, few, many or no size at all.

TRBJ2-2 many 14 - TRBV7-6 TGTGCCAGCTCTGCGGTCCCTAACACCGGGGAGCTGTTTTTT CASSAVPNTGELFF
TRBJ2-2 - 15 TRBD1 TRBV12-3/TRBV12-4 TGTGCCAGCAGTTTAGGAGGGGGCAGGACCGGGGAGCTGTTTTTT CASSLGGGRTGELFF
TRBJ2-1 - 15 TRBD1 TRBV27 TGTGCCAGCAGTTTTGGGGTTACAGGGGTTGGAGAGCAGTTCTTC CASSFGVTGVGEQFF
TRBJ1-2 - 17 - TRBV11-2 TGTGCCAGCAGCCTACGGGACGACACCCCGCGTAGCCATGGCTACACCTTC CASSLRDDTPRSHGYTF
TRBJ2-3 many 16 - TRBV6-1 TGTGCCAGCATCCCCAGGAGAGGTGGGGGCACAGATACGCAGTATTTT CASIPRRGGGTDTQYF
TRBJ2-7 - 16 TRBD1 TRBV2 TGTGCCACCGACGGGACAGCCTTGTCCGATGGGTACGAGCAGTACTTC CATDGTALSDGYEQYF
TRBJ2-1 few 17 TRBD2 TRBV20-1 TGCAGTGCTAGAGATTATGACGGGAGGGCGTTTGTGGATGAGCAGTTCTTC CSARDYDGRAFVDEQFF
TRBJ1-4 - 15 TRBD1 TRBV20-1 TGCAGTGCTAGAGGACAGGGGACGGGTAATGAAAAACTGTTTTTT CSARGQGTGNEKLFF
TRBJ2-7 many 12 - TRBV2 TGTGCCAGCAGAGGGACAACTTACGAGCAGTACTTC CASRGTTYEQYF
TRBJ1-1 many 13 - TRBV29-1 TGCAGTAGTCACCGGGGAGTGGACACTGAAGCTTTCTTT CSSHRGVDTEAFF
TRBJ2-5 many 14 - TRBV7-7 TGTGCTAGCAGCTTAAGTTTCAGGGCAGAGACCCAGTACTTC CASSLSFRAETQYF
TRBJ1-2 - 14 - TRBV5-1 TGCACCAGCAGCTTGGCCTCAGGTTTATACGGCTACACCTTC CTSSLASGLYGYTF
TRBJ1-4 - 15 - TRBV5-1 TGCGCCAGCACCAGGACTAGCGGGGGGGCCGAAAAACTGTTTTTT CASTRTSGGAEKLFF
TRBJ2-2 many 15 - TRBV4-2 TGTGCCAGCAGCCAAGAGACGCGACAAACCGGGGAGCTGTTTTTT CASSQETRQTGELFF
TRBJ2-6 - 19 TRBD1 TRBV7-9 TGTGCCAGCAGCTTAGTGATCGGACAGGGGAGCTCTGGGGCCAACGTCCTGACTTTC CASSLVIGQGSSGANVLTF
TRBJ2-1 many 14 - TRBV2 TGTGCCAGGGGAGCGGGACACTTGATCAATGAGCAGTTCTTC CARGAGHLINEQFF
TRBJ2-3 many 21 TRBD2 TRBV12-3/TRBV12-4 TGTGCCAGCAGTGGACTCGTTTTAGGGACTAGCGCCCCTAGGGTCACAGATACGCAGTATTTT CASSGLVLGTSAPRVTDTQYF
TRBJ1-5 many 15 TRBD1 TRBV19 TGTGCCAGTAGTTCGGGGAACAGGGGGAAACAGCCCCAGCATTTT CASSSGNRGKQPQHF
TRBJ2-5 many 17 TRBD1 TRBV6-6 TGTGCCAGCACGTTAATTTGGTCGGGACAGGACCAAGAGACCCAGTACTTC CASTLIWSGQDQETQYF
TRBJ2-7 many 14 TRBD1 TRBV3-1 TGTGCCAGCAGCCACGTAGGACAGGGTTCCGAGCAGTACTTC CASSHVGQGSEQYF
TRBJ2-3 many 16 TRBD2 TRBV6-2/TRBV6-3 TGTGCCAGCAGGCCCGGGACTAGCGACGAGGGGGTAATGCAGTATTTT CASRPGTSDEGVMQYF
TRBJ2-7 - 13 - TRBV10-1 TGCGCCAGCAGTGTGGGGGGCAACTACGAGCAGTACTTC CASSVGGNYEQYF
TRBJ2-3 many 16 TRBD2 TRBV7-3 TGTGCCAGCAGCCCCTCGACTAGCGGGAGTTCAGATACGCAGTATTTT CASSPSTSGSSDTQYF
TRBJ1-1 - 11 - TRBV20-1 TGCAGTGCTAAAACAGCCACTGAAACTTTCTTT CSAKTATETFF
TRBJ2-5 many 14 - TRBV7-9 TGTGCCAGCAGCATACAGGGAATCCAAGAGACCCAGTACTTC CASSIQGIQETQYF
TRBJ2-2 - 14 - TRBV18 TGTGCCAGCTCACCACAGTCAAACACCGGGGAGCTGTTTTTT CASSPQSNTGELFF
TRBJ2-1 few 15 TRBD2 TRBV27 TGTGCCAGCAGTTCCGGGGGGAGCTCCTACAATGAGCAGTTCTTC CASSSGGSSYNEQFF
TRBJ1-2 many 15 TRBD1 TRBV7-2 TGTGCCAGCAGTCGCCGAGGAGGGGGCGGGGGTGGCTACCCCTTC CASSRRGGGGGGYPF
TRBJ2-7 many 13 - TRBV5-1 TGCGCCAGCAGCATGACAGGAGGCTACGAGCAGTACTTC CASSMTGGYEQYF
TRBJ2-1 many 17 TRBD1 TRBV4-1 TGCGCCAGCAGCCGCCGGGGACAGGGGATCTCCTACAATGAGCAGTTCTTC CASSRRGQGISYNEQFF
TRBJ2-3 many 16 - TRBV20-1 TGCAGTGCTAGCGACGGGTTCCACCAAGGGGCAGATACGCAGTATTTT CSASDGFHQGADTQYF
TRBJ2-3 many 13 - TRBV4-3 TGCGCCAGCAGCCAAGGTCCGGGGGATACGCAGTATTTT CASSQGPGDTQYF
TRBJ2-7 - 20 - TRBV7-8 TGTGCCAGCAGCTTAAATCTCCAGGACAGAGAAGGACTACCTTCCTACGAGCAGTACTTC CASSLNLQDREGLPSYEQYF
TRBJ1-1 - 15 - TRBV20-1 TGCAGTGCTAGAGATACGCAGGCAATGAACACTGAAGCTTTCTTT CSARDTQAMNTEAFF
TRBJ1-5 many 17 TRBD1 TRBV6-6 TGTGCCAGCAGTTTCCCCTCCGGGACAGGGTTAGGTCAGCCCCAGCATTTT CASSFPSGTGLGQPQHF
TRBJ2-1 - 12 - TRBV9 TGTGCCGGCAGCGTACTAGCAAACGAGCAGTTCTTC CAGSVLANEQFF
TRBJ1-1 few 13 - TRBV6-5 TGTGCCAGCAGTTCAGGGCCTCACACTGAAGCTTTCTTT CASSSGPHTEAFF
TRBJ2-7 many 17 - TRBV20-1 TGCAGTGCTAGAAGGGGGGGTTCCGACAGGAGCTCCTACGAGCAGTACTTC CSARRGGSDRSSYEQYF
TRBJ2-7 - 11 - TRBV20-1 TGCAGTGCTTCTAAGGGGGACGAGCAGTACTTC CSASKGDEQYF
TRBJ1-3 - 17 TRBD1 TRBV29-1 TGCAGCGTTGAAGATCCGACAGGGCCACTCTCTGGAAACACCATATATTTT CSVEDPTGPLSGNTIYF
TRBJ1-3 many 13 TRBD1 TRBV19 TGTGCCAGTAGGACAGGGCCTGGAAACACCATATATTTT CASRTGPGNTIYF
TRBJ1-6 many 13 - TRBV30 TGTGCCTGGAGTGTACATGAAGGGGCACCCCTCCACTTT CAWSVHEGAPLHF
TRBJ2-2 many 14 - TRBV15 TGTGCCACCAGCAGAACAGGGACCACCGGGGAGCTGTTTTTT CATSRTGTTGELFF
TRBJ2-5 - 14 - TRBV4-3 TGCGCCAGCAGCCAAGAGGAACAGGGTGAGACCCAGTACTTC CASSQEEQGETQYF
TRBJ2-3 once 17 - TRBV5-1 TGCGCCAGCAGCTTGGGGTTCCAAATCCAAAGCACAGATACGCAGTATTTT CASSLGFQIQSTDTQYF
TRBJ2-3 many 13 TRBD1 TRBV20-1 TGCAGTGCAACCGGGACAGCTAAAGATACGCAGTATTTT CSATGTAKDTQYF
TRBJ2-1 - 11 - TRBV20-1 TGCAGTGCTAGAGATGAGGGTGAGCAGTTCTTC CSARDEGEQFF
TRBJ2-3 - 13 TRBD2 TRBV4-3 TGCGCCAGCAGCCAAAGGGAGGGAGATACGCAGTATTTT CASSQREGDTQYF
TRBJ1-1 - 14 - TRBV20-1 TGCAGTGCTAGAGATCGGACGGGCAGCACTGAAGCTTTCTTT CSARDRTGSTEAFF
TRBJ2-7 many 12 - TRBV29-1 TGCAGCGTTGGGGGGACTTTCTACGAGCAGTACTTC CSVGGTFYEQYF